This entry features one T cell receptor beta chain sequence. In the study's own analysis: Nucleated cell counts were estimated from reference gene primer amplification. Profiling relied on immunoSEQ multiplex PCR, and the TCRdb table lists in-frame clones only, not all of them. V and J calls and clone size are as listed in that table; D and trimming were resolved from the DNA. The sample lists approximately 86,000 clones, less than 85% seen once, with around a tenth in the top ten. The source of the sample is a study of blood T cell repertoires in COVID-19. At the level of the study: The origin of the acute and convalescent COVID-19 samples was the United States, Italy and Spain. Sample material is recorded as cDNA or gDNA derived from T cells, B-cell-depleted T cells, or PBMCs.

The germline V gene has CDR1 LNHDA and CDR2 SQIVND (reference sequence). V was pared by 2 bases and J by 6 bases, with 4 bases of the junction left unmatched. This CDR3 comprises 13 residues. The rearrangement uses TRBV19 and TRBJ2-7; TRBD2 matches 7 bases. The receptor comes from a woman in her seventies with acute or convalescent COVID-19. Sequenced sample: peripheral blood. The CDR3 sequence is CASSISTSTEQYF. The CDR3 coding sequence is TGTGCCAGTAGTATATCGACTAGCACCGAGCAGTACTTC.